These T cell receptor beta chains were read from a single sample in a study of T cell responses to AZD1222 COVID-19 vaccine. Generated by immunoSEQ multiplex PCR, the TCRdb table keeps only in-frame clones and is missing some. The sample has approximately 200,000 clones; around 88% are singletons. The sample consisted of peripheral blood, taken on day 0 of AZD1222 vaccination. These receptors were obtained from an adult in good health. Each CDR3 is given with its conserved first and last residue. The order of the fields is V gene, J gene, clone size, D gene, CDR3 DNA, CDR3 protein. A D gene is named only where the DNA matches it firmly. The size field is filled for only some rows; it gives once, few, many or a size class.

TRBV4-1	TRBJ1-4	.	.	TGCGCCACCACCGGGACACTAGCAACTAATGAAAAACTGTTTTTT	CATTGTLATNEKLFF
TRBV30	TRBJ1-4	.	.	TGTGCCTGGAGAGAAGGGGCACCTTGGGGTGAAAAACTGTTTTTT	CAWREGAPWGEKLFF
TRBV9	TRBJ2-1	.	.	TGTGCCAGCGGGCCCTACAATGAGCAGTTCTTC	CASGPYNEQFF
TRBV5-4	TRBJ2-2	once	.	TGTGCCAGCAGCTTGGACCCACGTCGGAGAACGAACACCGGGGAGCTGTTTTTT	CASSLDPRRRTNTGELFF
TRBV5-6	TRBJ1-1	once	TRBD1	TGTGCCAGCAGCTGGGGGACAGGGGGCAGAAAGACTGAAGCTTTCTTT	CASSWGTGGRKTEAFF
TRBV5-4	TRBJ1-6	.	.	TGTGCCAGCAGCTCCCGGAAAGGCGGGGGCTACGGTAGACCCCTCCACTTT	CASSSRKGGGYGRPLHF
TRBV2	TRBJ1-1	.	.	TGTGCCAGCAGTGAATCACGGGCTTTGGCTTTCTTT	CASSESRALAFF
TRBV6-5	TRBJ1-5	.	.	TGTGCCAGCAGCACCGCCGGCAAAGGCAATCAGCCCCAGCATTTT	CASSTAGKGNQPQHF
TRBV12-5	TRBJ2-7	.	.	TGTGCTAGTGGGTCATGGGTCCTGACGGTCGGCGAGCAGTACTTC	CASGSWVLTVGEQYF
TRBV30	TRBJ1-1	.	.	TGTGCCTGGAGTTCAGGGAACACTGAAGCTTTCTTT	CAWSSGNTEAFF
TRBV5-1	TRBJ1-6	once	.	TGCGCCAGCAGCTTGGGTGTGTCACCCCTCCACTTT	CASSLGVSPLHF
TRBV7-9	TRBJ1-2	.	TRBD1	TGTGCCAGCAGCTTAGGGGACAGCTTCGGCTACACCTTC	CASSLGDSFGYTF
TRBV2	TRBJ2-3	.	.	TGTGCCAGCAGTTCTGCGGATACGCAGTATTTT	CASSSADTQYF
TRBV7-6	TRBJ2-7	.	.	TGTGCCAGCAGCGGGCCAGGGATCGAGCAGTACTTC	CASSGPGIEQYF
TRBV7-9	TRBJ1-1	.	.	TGTGCCAGCAGCTTAGCAGGACACAAGAACACTGAAGCTTTCTTT	CASSLAGHKNTEAFF
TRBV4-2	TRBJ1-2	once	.	TGTGCCAGCAGCCAAGAGATGGGACCTTCCTACAAGGATGGCTACACCTTC	CASSQEMGPSYKDGYTF
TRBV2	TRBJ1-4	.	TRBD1	TGTGCCAGCAGAGCGGACAGGGGAAGAAACGAAAAACTGTTTTTT	CASRADRGRNEKLFF
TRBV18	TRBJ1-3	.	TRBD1	TGTGCCAGCTCAGAACTACAGGGGATTAGCTCTGGAAACACCATATATTTT	CASSELQGISSGNTIYF
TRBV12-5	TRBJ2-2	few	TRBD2	TGTGCTAGTGGTTTGGTCCCTAGCGGGGGGCCCCCCACCGGGGAGCTGTTTTTT	CASGLVPSGGPPTGELFF
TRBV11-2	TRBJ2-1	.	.	TGTGCCAGCAGCTCGCCGGGAGCCAATGAGCAGTTCTTC	CASSSPGANEQFF
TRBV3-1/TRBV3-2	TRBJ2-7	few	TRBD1	TGTGCCAGCAGCCACACAGGGGGCGAGCAGTACTTC	CASSHTGGEQYF
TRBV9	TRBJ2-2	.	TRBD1	TGTGCCAGCAGCGTGGGGACAGGGGTAGGCACCGGGGAGCTGTTTTTT	CASSVGTGVGTGELFF
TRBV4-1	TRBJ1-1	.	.	TGCGCCAGCAGCCAGGGGGCGCTGCTTTCTGAAGCTTTCTTT	CASSQGALLSEAFF
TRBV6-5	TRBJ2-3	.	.	TGTGCCAGCCGGGGTCATTCACTCACAGATACGCAGTATTTT	CASRGHSLTDTQYF
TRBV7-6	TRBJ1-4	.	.	TGTGCCAGCAGGGAAAGGGACAATGAAAAACTGTTTTTT	CASRERDNEKLFF
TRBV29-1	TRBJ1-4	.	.	TGCAGCGTAGCGGGGGGGGACCGGGTCGGAAAACTGTTTTTT	CSVAGGDRVGKLFF
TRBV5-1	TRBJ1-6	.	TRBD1	TGCGCCAGCAGCCCGGACAGGGCGGGAGATTCACCCCTCCACTTT	CASSPDRAGDSPLHF
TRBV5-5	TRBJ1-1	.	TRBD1	TGTGCCAGCACCTCCCCTGGGGGACAGGAAGCTTTCTTT	CASTSPGGQEAFF
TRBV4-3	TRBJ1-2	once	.	TGCGCCAGCAGCCAAGACCGGCGGTCCCATGGCTACACCTTC	CASSQDRRSHGYTF
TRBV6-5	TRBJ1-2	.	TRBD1	TGTGCCAGCAGTTCGACCGGGACAGCTGACTATGGCTACACCTTC	CASSSTGTADYGYTF
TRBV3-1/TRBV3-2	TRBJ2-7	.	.	TGTGCCAGCAGCCCGGGACGATATTCGTCCGAGCAGTACTTC	CASSPGRYSSEQYF
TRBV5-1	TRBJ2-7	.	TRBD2	TGCGCCAGCAGCTTGGAAAAGACTAGCGGGGGCTACGAGCAGTACTTC	CASSLEKTSGGYEQYF
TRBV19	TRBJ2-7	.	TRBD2	TGTGCCAGTAGTGAGCGGGGGAACTCCTACGAGCAGTACTTC	CASSERGNSYEQYF
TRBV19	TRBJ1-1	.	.	TGTGCCGCAGGGGACTCGAGGAACACTGAAGCTTTCTTT	CAAGDSRNTEAFF
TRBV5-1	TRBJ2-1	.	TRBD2	TGCGCCAGCAGCTGGCAACTAGCGGGGGGGCCTTTCGGCCATGAGCAGTTCTTC	CASSWQLAGGPFGHEQFF
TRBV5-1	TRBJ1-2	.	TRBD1	TGCGCCAGCAGCTTGGGGACAGGGCAGGGTGGTGGCTACACCTTC	CASSLGTGQGGGYTF
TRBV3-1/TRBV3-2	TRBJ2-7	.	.	TGTGCCAGCAGCCCCCTTTTTTCTGGGGGCGGATACGAGCAGTACTTC	CASSPLFSGGGYEQYF
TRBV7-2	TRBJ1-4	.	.	TGTGCCAGCAGCCGCTCGCCGTCCCTTAATGAAAAACTGTTTTTT	CASSRSPSLNEKLFF
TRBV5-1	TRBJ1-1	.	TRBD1	TGCGCCAGCAGCTTGGCCCCATGGACAGGGTGGAACACTGAAGCTTTCTTT	CASSLAPWTGWNTEAFF
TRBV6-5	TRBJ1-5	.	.	TGTGCCAGCAGTTACTTATTCCGGGACACCGAAGAGCCCCAGCATTTT	CASSYLFRDTEEPQHF
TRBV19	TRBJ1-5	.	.	TGTGCCAGTAGTATCCCAGGGGCGGTTAGCAATCAGCCCCAGCATTTT	CASSIPGAVSNQPQHF